This T cell receptor beta chain stems from a study of control samples from healthy donors and cancer patients. The CDR3 spans 16 residues. CDR1 SEHNR and CDR2 FQNEAQ come from the germline V gene (reference sequence). Trimming shortened V by 1 base and J by 7 bases, and 14 bases separated the two germline ends. This table comes from immunoSEQ multiplex PCR, and its TCRdb copy is limited to in-frame clones, with some not included. Seen here are about 94,000 clones, about nine tenths observed once, and the top ten hold over 3%. This chain connects TRBV7-9 to TRBJ1-6; D uncertain. This TCR derives from a woman aged 18-29 years in good health. The sample taken for sequencing was blood. The CDR3 reads CASSLETLGPNSPLHF. CDR3 bases: TGTGCCAGCAGCTTAGAGACCCTGGGCCCAAATTCACCCCTCCACTTT.